Presented here are 25 T cell receptor beta chains from one specimen sequenced in a study of CD8 T cells in Susac syndrome. RNA amounts of roughly 0.45 to 1 ug underwent reverse transcription with random hexamers. Using its own MiXCR run on the immunoSEQ multiplex PCR reads, TCRdb lists one record per CDR3 protein. The table records a few hundred thousand distinct CDR3 sequences, over 75% of them present only once. Sequencing was done on a sample of CD8+ T cells from PBMCs. These receptors all come from a human donor with multiple sclerosis.

The chain is built from TRBV6-1 and TRBJ1-1; D may be TRBD1 (5 bases). The CDR3 loop spans 16 amino acids. Germline values: CDR1 MNHNS, CDR2 SASEGT. Trimming left V 6 bases short and J 3 bases short, with 20 bases between. CDR3 coding DNA: TGTGCCAGCAGGTCCACCCCAGGGATGGGGTACACTGAAGCTTTCTTT. Translating it yields CASRSTPGMGYTEAFF.

The CDR3 sequence: CASSLIVDSGANVLTF. As DNA, the CDR3 is TGTGCCAGCAGCTTAATTGTCGACTCTGGGGCCAACGTCCTGACTTTC. The genes are TRBV7-2 and TRBJ2-6; D remains ambiguous. The CDR3 has 16 amino acids. Trimming removed 2 bases from V and 0 bases from J, with 8 bases in between. Looked up from germline, CDR1 is SGHTA and CDR2 is FQGNSA.

This chain joins TRBV30 and TRBJ2-1; D is undetermined. The germline V gene encodes CDR1 GTSNPN and CDR2 SVGIG (reference sequence). CDR3 length equals 14 residues. V shed 0 bases and J shed 3 bases, with 9 bases lying between them. This CDR3 is CAWSVDGFYNEQFF. The CDR3 nucleotides read TGTGCCTGGAGTGTAGACGGGTTCTACAATGAGCAGTTCTTC. Using reference TRBV30 and TRBJ2-1 for the parts outside the CDR3, the full variable domain is SQTIHQWPATLVQPVGSPLSLECTVEGTSNPNLYWYRQAAGRGLQLLFYSVGIGQISSEVPQNLSASRPQDRQFILSSKKLLLSDSGFYLCAWSVDGFYNEQFFGPGTRLTVL.

The gene calls are TRBV27 and TRBJ2-7, with no clear D. Germline CDR1 MNHEY, CDR2 SMNVEV (reference sequence). V dropped 6 bases and J dropped 4 bases, with 13 bases sitting between them. The CDR3 length is 13 residues. The CDR3 coding sequence is TGTGCCAGCAGACCGTTGGGAACTTACGAGCAGTACTTC. Translated: CASRPLGTYEQYF.

The chain joins TRBV5-4 to TRBJ1-2; D is perhaps TRBD1 (5 bases). Germline V CDR1 and CDR2: SGHNT, YYREEE (reference sequence). V gave up 3 bases and J gave up 3 bases, with 12 bases separating them. This CDR3 comprises 14 residues. The CDR3 DNA sequence: TGTGCCAGCAGCTCGGGAGGAGGGGACTATGGCTACACCTTC. It is translated as CASSSGGGDYGYTF.

The genes are TRBV29-1 and TRBJ1-1, with TRBD1 as a possible D gene (5 bases). The CDR3 totals 15 residues. Germline CDR1 is SQVTM and CDR2 is ANQGSEA. The V gene lost 3 bases and the J gene lost 6 bases, with 20 bases spanning the gap. As DNA, the CDR3 is TGCAGCGTTGACCGGGGGGAACGTGGTCTTTCTGAAGCTTTCTTT. It yields the protein CSVDRGERGLSEAFF.

The rearrangement links TRBV7-9 to TRBJ2-5; D uncertain. The CDR3 extends over 12 amino acids. V was clipped by 7 bases and J by 2 bases, with 8 bases between them. Germline V gene lookup returns CDR1 SEHNR and CDR2 FQNEAQ (reference sequence). CDR3: CASIHDQETQYF. In DNA, the CDR3 is TGTGCCAGCATTCACGATCAAGAGACCCAGTACTTC.

This sequence joins TRBV7-6 and TRBJ2-5; D gene unclear. The V gene's germline CDR1 is SGHVS and CDR2 FNYEAQ. V shed 7 bases and J shed 5 bases, with 26 bases lying between them. The CDR3 spans 17 residues. In DNA form, the CDR3 reads TGTGCCAGCACCCCACGATTTCGAGCGACGGATAGGGAGACCCAGTACTTC. It encodes CASTPRFRATDRETQYF.

The rearrangement uses TRBV7-9 and TRBJ2-1, with 9 bases lining up with TRBD2. The CDR3 consists of 13 residues. Trimming at V came to 5 bases and at J to 9 bases, leaving 5 bases not matched to a gene. Looked up from germline, CDR1 is SEHNR and CDR2 is FQNEAQ (reference sequence). The CDR3 DNA reads TGTGCCAGCAGCCTTAGCGGGAGTGCTGAGCAGTTCTTC. This encodes CASSLSGSAEQFF.

The V and J genes are TRBV7-9 and TRBJ2-5; 8 bases are a match to TRBD2. CDR1 and CDR2 (germline): SEHNR, FQNEAQ (reference sequence). The junction had 4 bases not matched to a gene; V was cut back by 9 bases and J by 1 base. The CDR3 totals 13 residues. The DNA of the CDR3 is TGTGCCAGTGTGACTAGCGCCCAAGAGACCCAGTACTTC. Protein product: CASVTSAQETQYF.

The V and J genes are TRBV3-1 and TRBJ2-1; 8 bases align to TRBD2. Losses at the gene ends were 1 base for V and 5 bases for J; bases not matched to a gene: 7. CDR1 and CDR2 from the germline V gene are LGHDT and YNNKEL (reference sequence). CDR3 size: 16 residues. The CDR3 sequence: CASSQVWRGVDNEQFF. CDR3 in DNA: TGTGCCAGCAGCCAAGTGTGGCGGGGGGTCGACAATGAGCAGTTCTTC.

V usage is TRBV16 and J usage is TRBJ2-1, with D hard to call. The CDR3 is 16 residues long. Germline V gene data show CDR1 as KGHSY and CDR2 as FQNENV. V shed 4 bases and J shed 0 bases, with 13 bases lying between them. CDR3 protein: CASSRLPVSSYNEQFF. DNA of the CDR3: TGTGCCAGCAGCCGATTACCCGTAAGCTCCTACAATGAGCAGTTCTTC.

V usage is TRBV30 and J usage is TRBJ1-2; D not resolved. The CDR3 covers 13 residues. Deletions cut 2 bases from V and 9 bases from J, with 16 bases between. The V gene's germline CDR1 is GTSNPN and CDR2 SVGIG (reference sequence). This CDR3 reads CAWSTLGSDRYTF. In DNA, the CDR3 is TGTGCCTGGAGTACGCTGGGGAGCGATCGCTACACCTTC. Looking up the rest from reference TRBV30 and TRBJ1-2 gives the full variable domain: SQTIHQWPATLVQPVGSPLSLECTVEGTSNPNLYWYRQAAGRGLQLLFYSVGIGQISSEVPQNLSASRPQDRQFILSSKKLLLSDSGFYLCAWSTLGSDRYTFGSGTRLTVV.

The chain is built from TRBV19 and TRBJ2-3, with a tentative D call TRBD1 (5 bases). CDR3 length equals 13 residues. In germline, CDR1 is LNHDA, CDR2 SQIVND (reference sequence). V gave up 4 bases and J gave up 8 bases, with 13 bases separating them. DNA of the CDR3: TGTGCCAGTAGTACGCCCGACAGCTTTACGCAGTATTTT. This codes for CASSTPDSFTQYF. The full variable domain, its missing parts supplied by reference TRBV19 and TRBJ2-3, is DGGITQSPKYLFRKEGQNVTLSCEQNLNHDAMYWYRQDPGQGLRLIYYSQIVNDFQKGDIAEGYSVSREKKESFPLTVTSAQKNPTAFYLCASSTPDSFTQYFGPGTRLTVL.

The chain recombines TRBV12-3 or TRBV12-4 with TRBJ2-7; D call uncertain. CDR3 length equals 14 residues. Trimming stripped 1 base from V and 7 bases from J, with 14 bases between. For the CDR3, the DNA is TGTGCCAGCAGTTTAGTTGGTAGTGTTGGAGAGCAGTACTTC. It codes for CASSLVGSVGEQYF.

This clonotype was observed a handful of times. The chain combines TRBV7-3 with TRBJ2-1, with D tentatively TRBD2 (5 bases). Trimming took 1 base from V and 4 from J, leaving 8 bases between them. The length of the CDR3 is 14 residues. CDR1 and CDR2 from the germline V gene are SGHTA and FQGTGA. The CDR3 protein is CASSLMGDYNEQFF. The CDR3 DNA reads as TGTGCCAGCAGCTTAATGGGAGATTACAATGAGCAGTTCTTC.

The chain employs TRBV9 and TRBJ2-1; D possibly corresponds to TRBD2 (6 bases). The V end was cut by 3 bases, the J end by 2 bases, with 12 bases between. Germline CDR1 SGDLS, CDR2 YYNGEE. The CDR3 covers 15 residues. The CDR3 is CASSALGGTYNEQFF. The CDR3 DNA follows: TGTGCCAGCAGCGCGTTGGGGGGAACCTACAATGAGCAGTTCTTC.

The chain carries TRBV5-6 and TRBJ2-5; 7 nucleotides line up with TRBD2. CDR1 SGHDT and CDR2 YYEEEE come from the germline V gene. Trimming at V came to 0 bases and at J to 2 bases, leaving 13 bases not matched to a gene. The CDR3 consists of 18 residues. The CDR3 region has the DNA TGTGCCAGCAGCTTGGCGATTCCTCCTAGGGGAGGGCAAGAGACCCAGTACTTC. This gives the protein CASSLAIPPRGGQETQYF.

This sequence joins TRBV5-1 and TRBJ1-2; D uncertain. The V gene lost 0 bases and the J gene lost 6 bases, with 21 bases spanning the gap. The germline CDR1 and CDR2 sequences are SGHRS and YFSETQ. The CDR3 totals 17 residues. CDR3 coding DNA: TGCGCCAGCAGCTTGGCATATATTCCTGGACGAACGAATGGCTACACCTTC. It translates to CASSLAYIPGRTNGYTF.

This clonotype was counted a few times. The chain has TRBV12-3 or TRBV12-4 and TRBJ2-1, with a weak D call TRBD1 (6 bases). V was trimmed by 7 bases and J by 4 bases, leaving 14 bases between them. The CDR3 spans 14 residues. CDR3 nucleotide sequence: TGTGCCAGCACTCCGGGACATTCTTACAATGAGCAGTTCTTC. Translation: CASTPGHSYNEQFF.

The rearrangement uses TRBV19 and TRBJ2-7; D possibly corresponds to TRBD1 (5 bases). The CDR3 sequence is 12 residues long. Germline values: CDR1 LNHDA, CDR2 SQIVND (reference sequence). V dropped 3 bases and J dropped 5 bases, with 8 bases sitting between them. The CDR3 coding sequence is TGTGCCAGTAGTATCCAGGGAAACGAGCAGTACTTC. It is translated as CASSIQGNEQYF.

The chain uses TRBV4-2 and TRBJ2-7; TRBD1 might be the D (5 bases). The CDR3 is 17 residues long. Germline assignment: CDR1 LGHNA and CDR2 YNFKEQ. V shed 4 bases and J shed 1 base, with 20 bases lying between them. The CDR3 loop is CASSPLSRQYPSYEQYF. Here the CDR3 DNA reads TGTGCCAGCAGCCCCCTCAGCCGACAGTACCCATCCTACGAGCAGTACTTC.

There are a few counts of this clonotype. The genes are TRBV7-2 and TRBJ2-5; perhaps D is TRBD1 or TRBD2 (5 bases each). The CDR3 has 15 amino acids. In germline, CDR1 is SGHTA, CDR2 FQGNSA. With 3 bases removed from V and 5 bases from J, the gap between germline ends came to 16 bases. The CDR3 region has the DNA TGTGCCAGCAGCTTCGGGACCCTCGATTCGGAGACCCAGTACTTC. Protein sequence: CASSFGTLDSETQYF.

This clonotype was detected only once. The chain combines TRBV7-8 with TRBJ2-7; D is perhaps TRBD1 or TRBD2 (6 bases each). There are 15 residues in the CDR3. CDR1 and CDR2 (germline): SGHVS, FQNEAQ. Trimming shortened V by 4 bases and J by 0 bases, and 13 bases separated the two germline ends. CDR3 nucleotide sequence: TGTGCCAGCAGCTCGGGGGCCAGGAGCTCCTACGAGCAGTACTTC. Its translation is CASSSGARSSYEQYF.

The CDR3 protein is CASSPTPGTSGGAGDTQYF. CDR3 in DNA: TGTGCCAGCAGCCCGACCCCCGGGACTAGCGGGGGGGCAGGAGATACGCAGTATTTT. The rearrangement links TRBV13 to TRBJ2-3; 16 bases fit TRBD2. Germline CDR1 and CDR2: PRHDT and FYEKMQ (reference sequence). The V segment lost 5 bases and the J segment 5 bases; nucleotides outside the gene matches: 13. CDR3 length equals 19 residues. The entire variable domain, with the rest obtained from reference TRBV13 and TRBJ2-3, is as follows: AAGVIQSPRHLIKEKRETATLKCYPIPRHDTVYWYQQGPGQDPQFLISFYEKMQSDKGSIPDRFSAQQFSDYHSELNMSSLELGDSALYFCASSPTPGTSGGAGDTQYFGPGTRLTVL.